The 31 T cell receptor beta chains listed next were all sequenced from one sample in a study of CXCR3-negative and CXCR3-positive naive CD8 T cells. Study-wide findings and caveats: Researchers report that CXCR3-positive naive cells carry more hydrophobic TRB CDR3s than CXCR3-negative naive cells.

The authors prepared UMI-labeled TRB cDNA libraries by 5' RACE. TCRdb re-called the 5' RACE reads and shows each CDR3 protein once, DNA omitted. This repertoire includes some 68,000 distinct CDR3 sequences. No cognate antigen is known for these TCRs. The sample comprised naive CXCR3+ CD8+ T cells from blood. Indicated subset: CD45RO-CCR7+CD27+CD95- naive CD8+ T cells expressing CXCR3 (TNR3+). All receptors derive from a human donor in good health. Some clones in this sample may be carry-over from other donors' samples.

The V and J genes are TRBV4-3 and TRBJ2-2; TCRdb returns TRBD2, unconfirmable since there is no DNA. This CDR3 is built from 20 residues. CDR1 is LGHNA and CDR2 is YSLEER in the germline V gene. CDR3 protein: CASSQEWLAGRKSNTGELFF.

The V gene is TRBV7-9, the J gene TRBJ2-7. This CDR3 is 12 amino acids long. Germline-derived CDR1 and CDR2 are SEHNR and FQNEAQ (reference sequence). This CDR3 is CASSFITYEQYF.

This chain joins TRBV15 and TRBJ2-5. Germline V gene lookup returns CDR1 LNHNV and CDR2 YYDKDF (reference sequence). The CDR3 has 12 residues. The CDR3 loop reads CATSREGETQYF.

This chain connects TRBV20-1 to TRBJ2-7; TCRdb's D gene call, TRBD1, goes unchecked for lack of DNA. CDR3 length: 16 residues. Per germline, CDR1 DFQATT and CDR2 SNEGSKA (reference sequence). This chain's CDR3 is CSAEGRDRESSYEQYF.

J is TRBJ2-7 and V is TRBV7-2; TCRdb gives TRBD1 as the D gene, but with no DNA this cannot be confirmed. This CDR3 is built from 14 residues. CDR1 and CDR2 from the germline V gene are SGHTA and FQGNSA. CDR3: CASSLAGTGYEQYF.

The chain is built from TRBV29-1 and TRBJ1-4; the D call from TCRdb, TRBD1, cannot be confirmed without DNA. Germline-derived CDR1 and CDR2 are SQVTM and ANQGSEA. The CDR3 is 12 residues long. The CDR3 loop reads CSVELRGEKLFF. Full variable domain (outside the CDR3, taken from reference TRBV29-1 and TRBJ1-4): SAVISQKPSRDICQRGTSLTIQCQVDSQVTMMFWYRQQPGQSLTLIATANQGSEATYESGFVIDKFPISRPNLTFSTLTVSNMSPEDSSIYLCSVELRGEKLFFGSGTQLSVL.

The rearrangement uses TRBV6-6 and TRBJ2-3. Germline V gene data show CDR1 as MNHNY and CDR2 as SVGAGI (reference sequence). The CDR3 is 15 amino acids. The CDR3 here is CASSPSVGFTDTQYF.

The chain is built from TRBV7-3 and TRBJ1-2; TCRdb names TRBD1, which stays unverified in the absence of DNA. The germline V gene encodes CDR1 SGHTA and CDR2 FQGTGA. The CDR3 runs 14 residues. The CDR3 loop reads CASSFAPGDYGYTF.

The chain carries TRBV27 and TRBJ2-1. Germline V CDR1 and CDR2: MNHEY, SMNVEV (reference sequence). The CDR3 has 17 residues. Here the CDR3 reads CASSSAGSELSYNEQFF.

CDR3 sequence reads: CSVEAGHEKLFF. This sequence joins TRBV29-1 and TRBJ1-4. The CDR3 contains 12 residues. CDR1 is SQVTM, CDR2 ANQGSEA, per germline.

This CDR3 is CASSLLGLAGSGELFF. The V and J genes are TRBV7-9 and TRBJ2-2; TCRdb's D call, TRBD2, is unchecked because there is no DNA. The CDR3 has 16 residues. Looked up from germline, CDR1 is SEHNR and CDR2 is FQNEAQ (reference sequence).

This chain connects TRBV27 to TRBJ2-7; TCRdb reports TRBD1, a call that lacks DNA to check it against. The CDR3 runs to 15 residues. CDR1 is MNHEY, CDR2 SMNVEV, per germline (reference sequence). This CDR3 is CASSWGQGDSYEQYF.

The chain has TRBV6-2 or TRBV6-3 and TRBJ2-1; absent DNA, TCRdb's TRBD1 call cannot be checked. CDR3 length: 15 amino acids. The germline CDR1 and CDR2 sequences are MNHEY and SVGEGT. The CDR3 sequence is CASSSSGGQYNEQFF.

The chain couples TRBV19 to TRBJ2-3; TCRdb returns TRBD1, unconfirmable since there is no DNA. Germline CDR1 LNHDA, CDR2 SQIVND (reference sequence). The CDR3 is 14 amino acids. CDR3 protein: CAGAPGAGPDTQYF.

This chain joins TRBV30 and TRBJ2-1. This CDR3 is 11 amino acids long. Germline CDR1 reads GTSNPN; CDR2 reads SVGIG (reference sequence). This chain's CDR3 is CAWSVALEQFF.

CDR3 in amino acids: CASSQAGAEETQYF. The genes are TRBV14 and TRBJ2-5; TCRdb's D call of TRBD1 is untestable without DNA. Germline V gives CDR1 SGHDN, CDR2 FVKESK. The CDR3 runs 14 residues.

The chain links TRBV7-2 to TRBJ2-7; TCRdb gives TRBD2 as the D gene, but with no DNA this cannot be confirmed. There are 15 residues in the CDR3. Per germline, CDR1 SGHTA and CDR2 FQGNSA. CDR3 in amino acids: CASSLASGGIYEQYF.

V and J are TRBV29-1 and TRBJ2-3; absent DNA, TCRdb's TRBD1 call cannot be checked. CDR1 and CDR2 (germline): SQVTM, ANQGSEA. The CDR3 is made up of 13 amino acids. Here the CDR3 reads CSVVDSQGDTQYF.

V gene TRBV19 combines with J gene TRBJ2-1; TCRdb lists TRBD2, though no DNA is available to test this call. Germline V lookup: CDR1 LNHDA, CDR2 SQIVND (reference sequence). The CDR3 has 17 residues. This CDR3 reads CASSMTSGLSSYNEQFF.

The chain uses TRBV12-3 or TRBV12-4 and TRBJ2-1; TCRdb's D call of TRBD2 is untestable without DNA. The CDR3 has 16 amino acids. The CDR3 sequence: CASSSPWGRAMDEQFF.

The chain uses TRBV20-1 and TRBJ2-1; the TCRdb call, TRBD1, lacks DNA for checking. Germline V gives CDR1 DFQATT, CDR2 SNEGSKA (reference sequence). The CDR3 has 17 residues. CDR3: CSARDLVGSRGVNEQFF.

The chain links TRBV6-2 or TRBV6-3 to TRBJ2-3. The CDR3 covers 11 residues. Germline V gives CDR1 MNHEY, CDR2 SVGEGT. Here the CDR3 reads CASTRGDTQYF.

The chain couples TRBV29-1 to TRBJ2-1; as DNA is missing, the TRBD2 call by TCRdb cannot be tested. CDR3 length: 14 residues. Germline CDR1 is SQVTM and CDR2 is ANQGSEA. The CDR3: CSVASGSTYNEQFF.

V is TRBV5-6 and J is TRBJ2-5; no DNA is available, so the TRBD1 call from TCRdb remains unchecked. This CDR3 has 14 residues. In germline, CDR1 is SGHDT, CDR2 YYEEEE. The CDR3 protein is CASSPPGSFETQYF.

This chain joins TRBV29-1 and TRBJ2-4; the TRBD1 assignment by TCRdb is unverifiable without DNA. The CDR3 extends over 13 amino acids. CDR1 SQVTM and CDR2 ANQGSEA come from the germline V gene. The CDR3 here is CSVVEGQGLIQYF.

The rearrangement links TRBV29-1 to TRBJ2-2. Looked up from germline, CDR1 is SQVTM and CDR2 is ANQGSEA. The CDR3 covers 11 residues. CDR3 loop: CSVSTDGELFF.

The chain links TRBV7-9 to TRBJ2-3; TCRdb names TRBD2, which stays unverified in the absence of DNA. Per germline, CDR1 SEHNR and CDR2 FQNEAQ (reference sequence). The CDR3 spans 15 residues. CDR3 in amino acids: CASSLLSEGTDTQYF.

The chain has TRBV29-1 and TRBJ1-1; TCRdb lists TRBD1, though no DNA is available to test this call. This CDR3 is 13 amino acids long. From germline, CDR1 is SQVTM and CDR2 ANQGSEA. The chain's CDR3 is CSVFGTRNTEAFF.

The chain employs TRBV4-1 and TRBJ2-7; TCRdb proposes TRBD1, but this gene call is untestable without DNA. The CDR3 is 17 residues long. From germline, CDR1 is MGHRA and CDR2 YSYEKL. The CDR3 reads CASSQNPGTGPFYEQYF.

The CDR3 loop reads CASSFSGTLPEAFF. This sequence joins TRBV7-9 and TRBJ1-1; checking the TCRdb D call of TRBD1 is not possible without DNA. The CDR3 loop spans 14 amino acids. Germline CDR1 and CDR2: SEHNR and FQNEAQ (reference sequence).

The chain is built from TRBV29-1 and TRBJ2-7. The germline CDR1 and CDR2 sequences are SQVTM and ANQGSEA. The CDR3 is 11 residues long. The CDR3 is CSVVVLYEQYF.